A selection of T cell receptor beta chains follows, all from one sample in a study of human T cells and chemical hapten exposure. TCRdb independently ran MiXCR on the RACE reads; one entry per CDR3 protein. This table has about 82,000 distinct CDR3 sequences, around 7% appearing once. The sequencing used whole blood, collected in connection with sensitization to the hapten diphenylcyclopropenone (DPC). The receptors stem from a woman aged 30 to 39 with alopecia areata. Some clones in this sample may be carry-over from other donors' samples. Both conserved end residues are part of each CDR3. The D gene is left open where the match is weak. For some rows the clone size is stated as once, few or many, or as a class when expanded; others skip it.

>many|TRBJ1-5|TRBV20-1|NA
TGCAGTGCCAACGGGGATAGCAATCAGCCCCAGCATTTT
CSANGDSNQPQHF
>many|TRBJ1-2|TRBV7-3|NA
TGTGCCAGCAGCCCGGACGGCGCCTATGGCTACACCTTC
CASSPDGAYGYTF
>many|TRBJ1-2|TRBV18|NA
TGTGCCAGCTCCCGGGACCCAGGCGACGGGGGCTACACCTTC
CASSRDPGDGGYTF
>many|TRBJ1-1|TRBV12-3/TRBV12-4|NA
TGTGCCAGCAGGCCAGGGGCGCGCACTGAAGCTTTCTTT
CASRPGARTEAFF
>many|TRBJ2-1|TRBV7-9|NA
TGTGCCAGCAGACCGGGACTCCTTCTCTATGAGCAGTTCTTC
CASRPGLLLYEQFF
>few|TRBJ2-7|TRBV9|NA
TGTGCCAGCAGCGTAGGCTTGGAAAAGAGCTCCTACGAGCAGTACTTC
CASSVGLEKSSYEQYF
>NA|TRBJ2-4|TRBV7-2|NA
TGTGCCAGCAGCCTATCCGGGAGCAAAAACATTCAGTACTTC
CASSLSGSKNIQYF
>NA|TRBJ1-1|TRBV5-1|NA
TGCGCCAGCAGCTTAGATTACGGTGAAGCTTTCTTT
CASSLDYGEAFF
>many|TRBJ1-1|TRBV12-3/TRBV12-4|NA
TGTGCCAGCAGTCCCGGGGCCGGCCGAACTGAAGCTTTCTTT
CASSPGAGRTEAFF
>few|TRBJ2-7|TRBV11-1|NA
TGTGCCAGCAGCTTAGCGCTACAGAAGATCCAGTACTTC
CASSLALQKIQYF
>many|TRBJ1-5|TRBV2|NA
TGTGCCAGCAGCCTTGAAAACTCTTTTCAGCCCCAGCATTTT
CASSLENSFQPQHF
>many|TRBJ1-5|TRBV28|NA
TGTGCCAGCAGTTTTATTCGTCGCAGCAATCAGCCCCAGCATTTT
CASSFIRRSNQPQHF
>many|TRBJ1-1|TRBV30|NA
TGTGCCTGGAGTTCAGACCGGACGGCTTTCTTT
CAWSSDRTAFF
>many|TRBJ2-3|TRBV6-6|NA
TGTGCCAGCAGTGGCGATGGAGCGGGTGCGCAGTATTTT
CASSGDGAGAQYF
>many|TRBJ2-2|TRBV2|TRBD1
TGTGCCAGCAGGGGGGACAGCAACACCGGGGAGCTGTTTTTT
CASRGDSNTGELFF
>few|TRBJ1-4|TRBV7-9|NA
TGTGCCAGCAGCTTTGACGGACCGGCACGGGTTGCAACTAATGAAAAACTGTTTTTT
CASSFDGPARVATNEKLFF
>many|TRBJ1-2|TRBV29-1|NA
TGCAGCGTGATCGGGACGGGAGAATTGTCTGATGGCTACACCTTC
CSVIGTGELSDGYTF
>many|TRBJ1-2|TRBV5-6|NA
TGTGCCAGCAGCTTACAGGGTTCGGATGGCTACACCTTC
CASSLQGSDGYTF
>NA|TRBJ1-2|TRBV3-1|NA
TGTGCCAGCAGACGGAACGGAGGCTATGGCTACACCTTC
CASRRNGGYGYTF
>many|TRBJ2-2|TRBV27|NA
TGTGCCAGCAGCCCGGGCCCAGTTCCGACCGGGGAGCTGTTTTTT
CASSPGPVPTGELFF
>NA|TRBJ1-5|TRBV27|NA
TGTGCCAGCAGTCTCGCTACCGTATATAGCAATCAGCCCCAGCATTTT
CASSLATVYSNQPQHF
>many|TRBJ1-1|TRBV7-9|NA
TGTGCCACCACCGGGGAGACTGAAGCTTTCTTT
CATTGETEAFF
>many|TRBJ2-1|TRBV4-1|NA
TGCGCCAGTACGGGCAGCTCCTACAATGAGCAGTTCTTC
CASTGSSYNEQFF
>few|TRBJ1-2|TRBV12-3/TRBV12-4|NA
TGTGCCAGCAGTTTAGACCCAGTTATGCTTTATGGCTACACCTTC
CASSLDPVMLYGYTF
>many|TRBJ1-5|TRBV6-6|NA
TGTGCCAGCAGTTACAGGCAGCTCAATCAGCCCCAGCATTTT
CASSYRQLNQPQHF
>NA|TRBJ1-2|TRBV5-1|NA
TGCGCCAGCAGCTCGAACGTTGGTGGCTACACCTTC
CASSSNVGGYTF
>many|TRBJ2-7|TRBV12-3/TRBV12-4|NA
TGTGCCAGCAGTTACGAGGGGCGAAAGGAGTACTTC
CASSYEGRKEYF
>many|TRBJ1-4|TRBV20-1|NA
TGCAGTGCTAGAGATCTCCCCCGATCGGACCTCTCCGTGGTTGGCCTGTTTTTT
CSARDLPRSDLSVVGLFF
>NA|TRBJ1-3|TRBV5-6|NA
TGTGCCAGCAGATACGAAGGGTATGGAAACACCATATATTTT
CASRYEGYGNTIYF
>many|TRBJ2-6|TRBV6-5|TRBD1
TGTGCCAGCAGGGCAGGACAGGGGGGTTCTGGGGCCAACGTCCTGACTTTC
CASRAGQGGSGANVLTF
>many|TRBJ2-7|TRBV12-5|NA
TGTGCTAGTTCTGGATGGGCAGGGGATTCCTACGAGCAGTACTTC
CASSGWAGDSYEQYF
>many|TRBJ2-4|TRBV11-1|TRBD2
TGTGCCAGCAGCTCTCGGACTAGCGGGGCAGACAAAAACATTCAGTACTTC
CASSSRTSGADKNIQYF
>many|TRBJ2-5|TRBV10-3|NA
TGTGCCATCAGTGAAGACAGGGCGGGAAAAGAGACCCAGTACTTC
CAISEDRAGKETQYF
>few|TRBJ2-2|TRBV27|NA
TGTGCCAGCAGCCCCTCGGCTAGCAAGACCGGGGAGCTGTTTTTT
CASSPSASKTGELFF
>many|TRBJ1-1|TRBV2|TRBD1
TGTGCCAGCAGTGTCTCAGGGGGCGAAGCGAACACTGAAGCTTTCTTT
CASSVSGGEANTEAFF
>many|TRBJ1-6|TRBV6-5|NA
TGTGCCAGCAGTTACTTAGCCGACCGATTAACTTCACCCCTCCACTTT
CASSYLADRLTSPLHF
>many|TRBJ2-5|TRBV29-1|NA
TGCAGCGCGGCCTCAGAGACCCAGTACTTC
CSAASETQYF
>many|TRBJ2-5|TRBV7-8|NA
TGTGCCAGCAGCTACTACGTAGCAGTACAAGAGACCCAGTACTTC
CASSYYVAVQETQYF
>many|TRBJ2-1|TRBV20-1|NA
TGCAGTGTCCCGGGACCCGTGGACAATGAGCAGTTCTTC
CSVPGPVDNEQFF
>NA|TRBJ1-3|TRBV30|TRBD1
TGTGCCTGGAGTGAGACAGGGATCGAAAACACCATATATTTT
CAWSETGIENTIYF
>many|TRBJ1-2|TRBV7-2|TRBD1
TGTGCCAGCAGCTCGGACAGGGCAAGTTTGGGTGGCTACACCTTC
CASSSDRASLGGYTF
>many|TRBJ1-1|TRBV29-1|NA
TGCAGCGGCATGAGGGGGACTGAAGCTTTCTTT
CSGMRGTEAFF
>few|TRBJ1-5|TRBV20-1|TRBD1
TGCAGTGCTAGAGCAGGGACAGGGGGCAATCAGCCCCAGCATTTT
CSARAGTGGNQPQHF
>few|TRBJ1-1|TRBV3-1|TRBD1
TGTGCCAGCAGCCAAGAAGGGGGCCCAAACACTGAAGCTTTCTTT
CASSQEGGPNTEAFF
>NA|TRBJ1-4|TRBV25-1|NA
TGTGCCAGCAGAGAATACGGGGGTGGAACTAATGAAAAACTGTTTTTT
CASREYGGGTNEKLFF
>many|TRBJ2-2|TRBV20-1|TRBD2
TGCAGTGCTAGCGGACTAGCGGGGGGGTTTACCGGGGAGCTGTTTTTT
CSASGLAGGFTGELFF
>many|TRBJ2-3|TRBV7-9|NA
TGTGCCAGCAGCTACGAGGGGCTCCTCGCGCAGTATTTT
CASSYEGLLAQYF
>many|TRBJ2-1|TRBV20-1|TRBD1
TGCAGTGCTAGAGACCGGGACAGGGGGACCGATGAGCAGTTCTTC
CSARDRDRGTDEQFF
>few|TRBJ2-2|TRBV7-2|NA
TGTGCCAGCAGCTTAGAGGTGAAGGGGGAGCTGTTTTTT
CASSLEVKGELFF
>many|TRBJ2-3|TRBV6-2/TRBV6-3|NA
TGTGCCAGCAGTTATGGCGGTTCGGCAGATACGCAGTATTTT
CASSYGGSADTQYF
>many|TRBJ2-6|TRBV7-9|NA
TGTGCCAGCAGCTGGACAGTTTTGTCTGGGGCCAACGTCCTGACTTTC
CASSWTVLSGANVLTF